The 3 T cell receptor beta chains listed next were all sequenced from one sample in a study of CXCR3-negative and CXCR3-positive naive CD8 T cells. TRB cDNA was prepared as libraries by UMI-labeled 5' RACE. TCRdb reprocessed the 5' RACE reads and reports one entry per CDR3 protein, with no DNA. This sample lists around 41,000 distinct CDR3 sequences; its ten largest clones have about 10%. Sequences were obtained from memory CD8+ T cells from blood. The receptors originated from a human donor in good health. Some clones in this sample may be carry-over from other donors' samples.

The chain is built from TRBV11-2 and TRBJ2-1. The length of the CDR3 is 13 residues. Germline loops: CDR1 SGHAT, CDR2 FQNNGV. The CDR3 sequence: CASTLDRYNEQFF.

The CDR3 here is CASSQDGSSGGNEQFF. The V and J genes are TRBV4-3 and TRBJ2-1; there is no DNA to check the TCRdb D call of TRBD2. The V gene's germline CDR1 is LGHNA and CDR2 YSLEER. CDR3 length equals 16 residues.

By frequency, this clonotype registers large. The V and J genes are TRBV5-6 and TRBJ2-3. This CDR3 spans 12 amino acids. Germline values: CDR1 SGHDT, CDR2 YYEEEE. CDR3 protein: CASTQTEDTQYF. The variable domain in full, with the rest retrieved from reference TRBV5-6 and TRBJ2-3, is DAGVTQSPTHLIKTRGQQVTLRCSPKSGHDTVSWYQQALGQGPQFIFQYYEEEERQRGNFPDRFSGHQFPNYSSELNVNALLLGDSALYLCASTQTEDTQYFGPGTRLTVL.